The 15 T cell receptor beta chains below come from one sample, sequenced in a study of CD8 T cells in Susac syndrome. After extraction with the RNeasy kit, roughly 0.5 to 1 ug of the RNA was reverse transcribed using random hexamers. Each CDR3 protein is one row after TCRdb ran MiXCR on the immunoSEQ multiplex PCR reads. The repertoire holds around 180,000 distinct CDR3 sequences, with approximately 94% as singletons. The sequenced sample was CD4+ T cells from PBMCs. Receptor source: a human donor with multiple sclerosis.

This chain joins TRBV5-4 and TRBJ2-3; no clear D gene. The CDR3 extends over 16 amino acids. Trimming took 2 bases from V and 2 from J, leaving 15 bases between them. Germline V gene lookup returns CDR1 SGHNT and CDR2 YYREEE (reference sequence). DNA for the CDR3: TGTGCCAGCAGCTTCGAATTAGCACGGTCCACAGATACGCAGTATTTT. Translated, it gives CASSFELARSTDTQYF.

The chain couples TRBV5-4 to TRBJ2-3; tentative D call: TRBD1 (6 bases). The CDR3 totals 17 residues. The germline gives CDR1 SGHNT, CDR2 YYREEE (reference sequence). V lost 4 bases and J 7 bases, leaving 25 bases between the germline ends. This CDR3 is CASSRPLRDTKFNTQYF. As DNA, the CDR3 is TGTGCCAGCAGCCGACCTCTCCGGGACACCAAGTTCAATACGCAGTATTTT.

This sequence joins TRBV28 and TRBJ2-7; unclear D gene. V lost 3 bases and J 2 bases, leaving 8 bases between the germline ends. Germline CDR1 reads MDHEN; CDR2 reads SYDVKM. This CDR3 is built from 13 residues. In nucleotides, the CDR3 is TGTGCCAGCAGTTTGAACGACCCCTACGAGCAGTACTTC. Translating gives CASSLNDPYEQYF.

The chain employs TRBV9 and TRBJ2-3, with TRBD1 matching 7 bases. The V gene end was trimmed by 4 bases and the J gene end by 0 bases; junction bases not matched to a gene: 8. The germline gives CDR1 SGDLS, CDR2 YYNGEE. The CDR3 sequence is 16 residues long. The CDR3 is CASSLRDRISTDTQYF. CDR3 in DNA: TGTGCCAGCAGCCTACGGGACAGAATAAGCACAGATACGCAGTATTTT.

This chain connects TRBV12-3 or TRBV12-4 to TRBJ2-3, with 10 bases fitting TRBD2. Germline trimming cut 3 bases from V and 8 bases from J; bases unmatched to any gene: 5. The CDR3 covers 14 residues. CDR3 DNA sequence: TGTGCCAGCAGTTTGTTACTAGCGGGGCGTACGCAGTATTTT. Protein product: CASSLLLAGRTQYF.

The genes are TRBV12-3 or TRBV12-4 and TRBJ1-2; D is possibly TRBD1 (5 bases). CDR3 length: 14 residues. V was cut by 2 bases and J by 4 bases, with 11 bases left in between. The CDR3 region has the DNA TGTGCCAGCAGTTTATTGGGGCAGTCCTATGGCTACACCTTC. Amino acids: CASSLLGQSYGYTF.

In nucleotides, the CDR3 is TGTGCCACCAGCAGAGCTACAGGGGAAAAACTGTTTTTT. Residues: CATSRATGEKLFF. V is TRBV15 and J is TRBJ1-4; TRBD1 is a possible D gene (6 bases). V lost 1 base, J lost 8 bases, and 8 bases lay in between. The germline V gene encodes CDR1 LNHNV and CDR2 YYDKDF (reference sequence). The CDR3 extends over 13 amino acids.

The chain employs TRBV4-3 and TRBJ1-1, with TRBD1 identical over 7 bases. The CDR3 has 14 residues. J lost 3 bases, V lost 3 bases, and 4 bases had no gene match. Germline-derived CDR1 and CDR2 are LGHNA and YSLEER. The CDR3, as DNA: TGCGCCAGCAGCCAGACAGGGAGGTACACTGAAGCTTTCTTT. It codes for CASSQTGRYTEAFF.

The chain is built from TRBV18 and TRBJ2-7; no firm D call. Trimming stripped 2 bases from V and 3 bases from J, with 5 bases between. This CDR3 comprises 12 residues. Germline CDR1 is KGHSH and CDR2 is LQKENI. For the CDR3, the DNA is TGTGCCAGCTCACCATCCATCTACGAGCAGTACTTC. Its protein product is CASSPSIYEQYF.

J is TRBJ2-1 and V is TRBV9; D is unclear. CDR3 length equals 13 residues. Trimming took 0 bases from V and 5 from J, leaving 6 bases between them. Germline V lookup: CDR1 SGDLS, CDR2 YYNGEE. The CDR3 is CASSVGLHNEQFF. The CDR3 DNA is TGTGCCAGCAGCGTAGGGCTCCACAATGAGCAGTTCTTC.

This clonotype was detected only once. The chain has TRBV9 and TRBJ2-5, with D tentatively TRBD1 (5 bases). The V gene's germline CDR1 is SGDLS and CDR2 YYNGEE. The CDR3 runs to 14 residues. V lost 3 bases and J 2 bases, leaving 11 bases between the germline ends. The CDR3 loop is CASSEDNRQETQYF. The CDR3 DNA follows: TGTGCCAGCAGCGAAGATAACAGGCAAGAGACCCAGTACTTC.

The chain uses TRBV14 and TRBJ2-1; D might be TRBD1 (5 bases). Germline V gene lookup returns CDR1 SGHDN and CDR2 FVKESK. The CDR3 consists of 16 residues. Trimming took 0 bases from V and 4 from J, leaving 13 bases between them. The CDR3 sequence is CASSQDVTGPYNEQFF. CDR3 nucleotides: TGTGCCAGCAGCCAAGATGTCACAGGACCATACAATGAGCAGTTCTTC.

This chain links TRBV6-5 with TRBJ1-1; D remains unclear. There are 13 residues in the CDR3. The germline CDR1 and CDR2 sequences are MNHEY and SVGAGI. Trimming took off 5 bases at V and 0 bases at J, with 7 bases between the two ends. The CDR3 is CASSPFMNTEAFF. Written as DNA, the CDR3 is TGTGCCAGCAGTCCATTTATGAACACTGAAGCTTTCTTT.

The chain uses TRBV3-1 and TRBJ2-5, with 9 bases identical to TRBD2. With V trimmed by 4 bases and J by 1 base, 7 bases remained unmatched. The CDR3 covers 16 residues. CDR1 and CDR2 from the germline V gene are LGHDT and YNNKEL (reference sequence). In DNA, the CDR3 is TGTGCCAGCAGCCCTGGACTAGCGAGGTCCCAAGAGACCCAGTACTTC. This codes for CASSPGLARSQETQYF.

The chain couples TRBV12-3 or TRBV12-4 to TRBJ2-5; TRBD2 agrees at 7 bases. V was clipped by 1 base and J by 4 bases; unmatched bases: 0. The CDR3 is 13 residues long. The CDR3 DNA is TGTGCCAGCAGTTTAGGGGGGGGAGAGACCCAGTACTTC. As protein: CASSLGGGETQYF.